This TCR beta chain originates from a study of cytomegalovirus exposure and HLA in healthy donors. Findings and caveats of the study: In a later analysis, V- and J-gene trimming of beta chains associated with a DCLRE1C missense variant, replicated independently. In most subjects, TCR beta sequences reportedly gave accurate predictions of HLA-A and HLA-B alleles.

Researchers ran the PCR with 60 Vbeta and 13 Jbeta primers. Measured with immunoSEQ multiplex PCR; TCRdb has only the in-frame clones, and not every one. The sample shows roughly 130,000 clones, approximately 8.7% of them seen only once. This clone has just a few counts. The antigen is unknown. Sequencing was carried out using PBMCs. The source of this sequence is a man in his forties in good health and CMV-seronegative.

The CDR3 loop is CASSIYNYGYTF. The CDR3 DNA reads as TGTGCCAGTAGTATTTATAACTATGGCTACACCTTC. The chain is built from TRBV19 and TRBJ1-2, with no clear D. Germline V gene data show CDR1 as LNHDA and CDR2 as SQIVND (reference sequence). V was cut by 3 bases and J by 1 base, with 3 bases left in between. The CDR3 sequence is 12 residues long.